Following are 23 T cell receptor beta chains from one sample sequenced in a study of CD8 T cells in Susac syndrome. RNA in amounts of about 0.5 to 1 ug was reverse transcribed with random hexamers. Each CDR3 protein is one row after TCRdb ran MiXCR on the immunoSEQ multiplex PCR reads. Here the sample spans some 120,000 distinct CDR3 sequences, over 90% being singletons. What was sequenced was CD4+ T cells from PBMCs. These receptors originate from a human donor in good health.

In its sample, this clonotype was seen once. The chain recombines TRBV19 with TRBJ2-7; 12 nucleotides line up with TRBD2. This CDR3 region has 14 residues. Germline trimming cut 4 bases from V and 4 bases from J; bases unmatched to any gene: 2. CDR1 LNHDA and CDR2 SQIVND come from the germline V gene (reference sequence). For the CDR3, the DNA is TGTGCCAGTAGTACTAGCGGGAGGGCGTACGAGCAGTACTTC. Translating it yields CASSTSGRAYEQYF.

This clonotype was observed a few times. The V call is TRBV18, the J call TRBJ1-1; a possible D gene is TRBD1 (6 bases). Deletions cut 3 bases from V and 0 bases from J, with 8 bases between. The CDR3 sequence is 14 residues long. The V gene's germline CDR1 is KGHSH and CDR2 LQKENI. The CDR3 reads CASSPDRLNTEAFF. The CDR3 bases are TGTGCCAGCTCACCCGACAGGCTGAACACTGAAGCTTTCTTT.

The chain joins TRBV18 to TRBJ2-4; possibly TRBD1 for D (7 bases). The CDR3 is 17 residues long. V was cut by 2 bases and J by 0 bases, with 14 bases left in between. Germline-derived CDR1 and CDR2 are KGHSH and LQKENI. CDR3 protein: CASSPDAGQLAKNIQYF. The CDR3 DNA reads TGTGCCAGCTCACCAGACGCGGGACAGCTAGCCAAAAACATTCAGTACTTC.

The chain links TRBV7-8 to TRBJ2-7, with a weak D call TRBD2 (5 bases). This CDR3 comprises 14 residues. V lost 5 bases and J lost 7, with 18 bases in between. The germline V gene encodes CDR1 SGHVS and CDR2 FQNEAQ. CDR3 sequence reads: CASSLSRLSWEQYF. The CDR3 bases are TGTGCCAGCAGCCTCTCTAGACTAAGTTGGGAGCAGTACTTC. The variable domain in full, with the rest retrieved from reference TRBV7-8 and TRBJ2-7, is GAGVSQSPRYKVAKRGQDVALRCDPISGHVSLFWYQQALGQGPEFLTYFQNEAQLDKSGLPSDRFFAERPEGSVSTLKIQRTQQEDSAVYLCASSLSRLSWEQYFGPGTRLTVT.

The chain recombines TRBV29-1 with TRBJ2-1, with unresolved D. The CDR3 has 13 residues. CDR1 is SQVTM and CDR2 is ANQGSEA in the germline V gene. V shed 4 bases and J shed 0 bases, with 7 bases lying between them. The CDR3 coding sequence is TGCAGCGTTGTTAGAAGCTCCTACAATGAGCAGTTCTTC. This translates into CSVVRSSYNEQFF.

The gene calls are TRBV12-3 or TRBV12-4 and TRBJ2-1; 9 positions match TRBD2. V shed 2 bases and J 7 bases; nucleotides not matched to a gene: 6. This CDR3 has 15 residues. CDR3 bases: TGTGCCAGCAGTTTATGGGGTAGCGGGAGTAATGAGCAGTTCTTC. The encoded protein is CASSLWGSGSNEQFF.

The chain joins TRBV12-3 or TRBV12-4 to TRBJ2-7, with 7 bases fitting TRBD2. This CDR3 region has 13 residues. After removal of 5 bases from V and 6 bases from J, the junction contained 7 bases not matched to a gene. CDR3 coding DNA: TGTGCCAGCAGTCTTTCGGGGGGTGGCGAGCAGTACTTC. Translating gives CASSLSGGGEQYF.

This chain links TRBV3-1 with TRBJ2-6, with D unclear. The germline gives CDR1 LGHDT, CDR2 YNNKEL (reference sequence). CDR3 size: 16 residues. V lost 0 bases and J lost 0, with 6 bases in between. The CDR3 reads CASSQDWGSGANVLTF. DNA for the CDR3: TGTGCCAGCAGCCAAGATTGGGGCTCTGGGGCCAACGTCCTGACTTTC.

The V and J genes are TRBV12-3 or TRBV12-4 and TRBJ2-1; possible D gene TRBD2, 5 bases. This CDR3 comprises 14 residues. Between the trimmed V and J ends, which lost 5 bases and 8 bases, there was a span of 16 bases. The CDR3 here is CASSPGSRIHEQFF. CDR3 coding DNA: TGTGCCAGCAGTCCGGGGTCTAGGATACATGAGCAGTTCTTC.

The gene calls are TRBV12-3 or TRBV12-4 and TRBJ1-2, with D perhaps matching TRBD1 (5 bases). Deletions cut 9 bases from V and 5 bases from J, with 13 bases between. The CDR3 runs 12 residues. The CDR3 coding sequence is TGTGCCAGTCGGCCACAGGCGTATGGCTACACCTTC. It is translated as CASRPQAYGYTF.

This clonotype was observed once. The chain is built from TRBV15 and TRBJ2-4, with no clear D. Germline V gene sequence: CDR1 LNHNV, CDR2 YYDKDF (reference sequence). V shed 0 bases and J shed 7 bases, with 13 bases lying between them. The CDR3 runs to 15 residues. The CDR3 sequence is CATSRDLALGNIQYF. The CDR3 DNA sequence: TGTGCCACCAGCAGAGATTTGGCCTTAGGGAACATTCAGTACTTC. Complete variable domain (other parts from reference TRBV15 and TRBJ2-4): DAMVIQNPRYQVTQFGKPVTLSCSQTLNHNVMYWYQQKSSQAPKLLFHYYDKDFNNEADTPDNFQSRRPNTSFCFLDIRSPGLGDTAMYLCATSRDLALGNIQYFGAGTRLSVL.

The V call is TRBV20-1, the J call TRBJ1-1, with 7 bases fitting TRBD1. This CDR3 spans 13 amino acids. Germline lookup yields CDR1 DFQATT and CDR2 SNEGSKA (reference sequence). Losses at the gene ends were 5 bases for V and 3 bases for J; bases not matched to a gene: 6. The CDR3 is CSAEAGGDTEAFF. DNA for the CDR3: TGCAGTGCTGAGGCAGGGGGGGACACTGAAGCTTTCTTT.

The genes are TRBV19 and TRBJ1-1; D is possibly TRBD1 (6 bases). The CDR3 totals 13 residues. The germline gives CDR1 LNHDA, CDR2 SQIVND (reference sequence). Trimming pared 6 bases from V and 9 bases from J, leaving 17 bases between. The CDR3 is CASRETRDKKAFF. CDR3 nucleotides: TGTGCCAGTAGGGAGACCCGGGACAAAAAAGCTTTCTTT.

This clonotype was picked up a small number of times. In DNA, the CDR3 is TGTGCCAGCAGCTTAGGACAGGGGACAGATACGCAGTATTTT. Its protein product is CASSLGQGTDTQYF. The rearrangement links TRBV7-2 to TRBJ2-3; 8 bases map to TRBD1. CDR3 length: 14 amino acids. Germline CDR1 SGHTA, CDR2 FQGNSA. J gave up 3 bases and V 1 base, and 0 bases lay outside the gene matches.

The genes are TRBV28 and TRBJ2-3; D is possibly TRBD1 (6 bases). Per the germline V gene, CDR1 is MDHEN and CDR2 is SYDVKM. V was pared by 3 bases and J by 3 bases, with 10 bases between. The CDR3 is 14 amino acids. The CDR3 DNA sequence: TGTGCCAGCAGTTTCGGACAGAAAACAGATACGCAGTATTTT. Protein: CASSFGQKTDTQYF.

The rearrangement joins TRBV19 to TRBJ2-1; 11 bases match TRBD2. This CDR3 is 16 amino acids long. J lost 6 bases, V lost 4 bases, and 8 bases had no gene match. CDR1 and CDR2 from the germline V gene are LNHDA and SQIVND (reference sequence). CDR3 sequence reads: CASSRLIAGGLNEQFF. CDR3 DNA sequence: TGTGCCAGTAGTAGATTAATAGCGGGAGGGCTCAATGAGCAGTTCTTC.

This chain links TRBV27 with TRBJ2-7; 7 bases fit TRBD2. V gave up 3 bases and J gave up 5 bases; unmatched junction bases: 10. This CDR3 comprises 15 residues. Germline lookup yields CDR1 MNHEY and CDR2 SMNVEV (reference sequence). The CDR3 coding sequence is TGTGCCAGCAGTTTGCTAGCAGGGACTATCCACGAGCAGTACTTC. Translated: CASSLLAGTIHEQYF.

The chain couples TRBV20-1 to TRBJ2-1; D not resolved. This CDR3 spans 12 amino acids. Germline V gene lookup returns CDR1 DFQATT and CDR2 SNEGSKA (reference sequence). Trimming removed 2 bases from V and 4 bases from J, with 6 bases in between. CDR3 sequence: CSARYSYNEQFF. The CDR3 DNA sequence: TGCAGTGCTAGATACAGTTACAATGAGCAGTTCTTC.

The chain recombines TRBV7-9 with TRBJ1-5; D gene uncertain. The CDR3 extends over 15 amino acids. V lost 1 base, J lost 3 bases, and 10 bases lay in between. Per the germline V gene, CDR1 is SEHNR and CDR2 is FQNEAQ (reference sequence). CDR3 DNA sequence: TGTGCCAGCAGCTTAGGTGACACAGACAATCAGCCCCAGCATTTT. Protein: CASSLGDTDNQPQHF.

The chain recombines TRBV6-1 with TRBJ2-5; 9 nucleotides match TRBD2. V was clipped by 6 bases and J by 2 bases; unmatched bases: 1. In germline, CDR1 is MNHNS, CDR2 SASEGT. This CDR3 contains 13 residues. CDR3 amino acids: CASRTSGQETQYF. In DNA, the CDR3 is TGTGCCAGCAGGACTAGCGGTCAAGAGACCCAGTACTTC.

The CDR3 spells CASSERGPSGTQYF. Written as DNA, the CDR3 is TGTGCCAGCAGTGAAAGGGGGCCTTCAGGGACCCAGTACTTC. V gene TRBV2 combines with J gene TRBJ2-5; 7 positions match TRBD1. CDR3 size: 14 residues. CDR1 and CDR2 (germline): SNHLY, FYNNEI. V was clipped by 2 bases and J by 7 bases; unmatched bases: 7.

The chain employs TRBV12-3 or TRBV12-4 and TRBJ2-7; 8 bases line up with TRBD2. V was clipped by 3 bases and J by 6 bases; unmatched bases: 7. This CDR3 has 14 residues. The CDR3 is CASSFTGGPGEQYF. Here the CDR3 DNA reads TGTGCCAGCAGTTTCACGGGAGGGCCTGGCGAGCAGTACTTC.

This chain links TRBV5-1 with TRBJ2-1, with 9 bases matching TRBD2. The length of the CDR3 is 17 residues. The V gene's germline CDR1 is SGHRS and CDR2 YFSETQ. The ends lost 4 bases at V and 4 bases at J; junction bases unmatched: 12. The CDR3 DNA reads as TGCGCCAGCAGCCCCAACGAAGGGCGGGAGGGGTACAATGAGCAGTTCTTC. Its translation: CASSPNEGREGYNEQFF.